These 31 T cell receptor beta chains came from one sample sequenced in a study of Ad26.COV2.S vaccination and SARS-CoV-2 variants (dated by TCRdb to the early 2020s). Explained via the paper, the treatment or condition label denotes: about 20 received Ad26.COV2.S at low or high dose, single or two shots; about 5 received placebo; per-sample allocation not given. Repertoires of vaccine and placebo recipients were sequenced from samples taken on day 63 after the first injection. Library prep was done by the immunoSEQ multiplex PCR assay. TCRdb took this table from immuneACCESS and kept in-frame rearrangements with V and J called. Such tables lack part of the clones; where checked against another copy, unresolved V genes explain under half of the gap, and the rest is unexplained. Recorded for this sample are over 400,000 clones; roughly 88% of them occurred a single time. The ten most abundant clones make up roughly 4% of the sample.

The specimen comprised peripheral blood, sampled in a trial of Ad26.COV2.S vaccine versus placebo. These receptors were obtained from a person between 18 and 65 years old who received the Ad26.COV2.S COVID-19 vaccine or a placebo.

DNA of the CDR3: TGTGCCACCAGCACCCCGGATCGAGGTCAGCCCCAGCATTTT. Encoded protein: CATSTPDRGQPQHF. V and J are TRBV15 and TRBJ1-5; D ambiguous. The V gene's germline CDR1 is LNHNV and CDR2 YYDKDF (reference sequence). The CDR3 covers 14 residues. V was shortened by 4 bases and J by 6 bases, with 13 bases between the two germline ends.

The chain is built from TRBV10-3 and TRBJ2-6, with D unresolved. The V gene's germline CDR1 is ENHRY and CDR2 SYGVKD. V was cut by 2 bases and J by 3 bases, with 8 bases left in between. The CDR3 runs to 15 residues. The CDR3 DNA reads as TGTGCCATCAGTGAGAGACGCTATGGGGCCAACGTCCTGACTTTC. Amino acid sequence: CAISERRYGANVLTF.

The gene calls are TRBV25-1 and TRBJ2-7; D remains unclear. Looked up from germline, CDR1 is MGHDK and CDR2 is SYGVNS. The V end lost 7 bases, the J end lost 2 bases, and 15 bases lay between the germline ends. The length of the CDR3 is 14 residues. The CDR3 sequence: CASIQKLNTYEQYF. Here the CDR3 DNA reads TGTGCCAGCATACAGAAACTGAACACCTACGAGCAGTACTTC.

The chain combines TRBV2 with TRBJ1-5; the D gene is possibly TRBD1 (5 bases). The V gene lost 2 bases and the J gene lost 11 bases, with 16 bases spanning the gap. This CDR3 spans 14 amino acids. Looked up from germline, CDR1 is SNHLY and CDR2 is FYNNEI. CDR3 in DNA: TGTGCCAGCAGTGAAACCCAGGGCCATTACGCCCAGCATTTT. It translates to CASSETQGHYAQHF.

The rearrangement links TRBV6-5 to TRBJ2-3, with 9 bases aligning to TRBD1. V dropped 5 bases and J dropped 2; count of bases not matched to a gene: 5. This CDR3 has 15 amino acids. Germline values: CDR1 MNHEY, CDR2 SVGAGI. CDR3 sequence reads: CASSRGQGDTDTQYF. Written as DNA, the CDR3 is TGTGCCAGCAGTCGGGGACAGGGAGACACAGATACGCAGTATTTT.

This rearrangement joins TRBV11-3 to TRBJ1-1, with D perhaps matching TRBD1 (6 bases). CDR1 is SGHNT and CDR2 is YENEEA in the germline V gene. Trimming took off 2 bases at V and 6 bases at J, with 10 bases between the two ends. The CDR3 length is 13 residues. In DNA, the CDR3 is TGTGCCAGCAGCTTAACAGGGTTGGCTGAAGCTTTCTTT. Protein sequence: CASSLTGLAEAFF.

CDR3 nucleotides: TGTGCCAGCAGCTGGAGGTCAGCGGGAGCAGATACGCAGTATTTT. It encodes CASSWRSAGADTQYF. The chain combines TRBV5-5 with TRBJ2-3, with 8 nucleotides matching TRBD2. This CDR3 is 15 amino acids long. V gave up 3 bases and J gave up 4 bases; unmatched junction bases: 7. Germline V CDR1 and CDR2: SGHKS, YYEKEE (reference sequence).

The CDR3: CSVGGLAGGPYNEQFF. The DNA of the CDR3 is TGCAGCGTTGGCGGGCTAGCGGGAGGCCCCTACAATGAGCAGTTCTTC. The V gene is TRBV29-1, the J gene TRBJ2-1; 11 nucleotides agree with TRBD2. The CDR3 consists of 16 residues. Trimming cost V 4 bases and J 2 bases; bases outside gene matches: 7. The germline V gene has CDR1 SQVTM and CDR2 ANQGSEA.

The chain recombines TRBV7-9 with TRBJ1-4; D might be TRBD1 (6 bases). Trimming cost V 1 base and J 5 bases, with 20 bases left between them. The CDR3 sequence is 18 residues long. CDR1 and CDR2 from the germline V gene are SEHNR and FQNEAQ (reference sequence). This chain's CDR3 is CASSLGFGDTGGNEKLFF. The CDR3 DNA follows: TGTGCCAGCAGCTTAGGATTCGGGGACACCGGAGGGAATGAAAAACTGTTTTTT.

The CDR3 DNA is TGTGCCAGCAGTTACGGTCCAGCGGTAGGTGGCTACACCTTC. It codes for CASSYGPAVGGYTF. V and J are TRBV6-6 and TRBJ1-2, with D hard to call. Trimming removed 2 bases at V and 7 bases at J, with 14 bases between. CDR1 is MNHNY, CDR2 SVGAGI, per germline (reference sequence). The CDR3 has 14 residues.

The chain couples TRBV9 to TRBJ1-6, with a tentative D call TRBD1 (5 bases). The length of the CDR3 is 14 residues. Germline V gives CDR1 SGDLS, CDR2 YYNGEE. V lost 3 bases to trimming and J lost 2 bases, with 6 bases between them. The CDR3 sequence: CASSGGTYNSPLHF. The CDR3 DNA is TGTGCCAGCAGCGGGGGGACCTATAATTCACCCCTCCACTTT.

This clone was seen once. The rearrangement uses TRBV7-2 and TRBJ2-7, with 12 bases identical to TRBD2. After removal of 4 bases from V and 3 bases from J, the junction contained 13 bases not matched to a gene. The germline V gene encodes CDR1 SGHTA and CDR2 FQGNSA. The CDR3 runs to 18 residues. The CDR3: CASSSPPLSSGRVYEQYF. As DNA, the CDR3 is TGTGCCAGCAGCTCGCCCCCCCTATCTAGCGGGAGGGTCTACGAGCAGTACTTC.

The rearrangement links TRBV7-2 to TRBJ2-3, with TRBD2 matching over 12 bases. Trimming cost V 1 base and J 5 bases; bases outside gene matches: 4. CDR3 length: 16 residues. CDR1 is SGHTA, CDR2 FQGNSA, per germline. CDR3 region: CASSLVRLAGVDTQYF. CDR3 in DNA: TGTGCCAGCAGCTTAGTCCGACTAGCGGGAGTAGATACGCAGTATTTT.

The V call is TRBV7-8, the J call TRBJ2-1; weak D call: TRBD1 (5 bases). With 5 bases removed from V and 2 bases from J, the gap between germline ends came to 19 bases. Per the germline V gene, CDR1 is SGHVS and CDR2 is FQNEAQ. The CDR3 is made up of 17 amino acids. In DNA, the CDR3 is TGTGCCAGCAGCCCCCCCCGAAGGGGTCACACCTACAATGAGCAGTTCTTC. It is translated as CASSPPRRGHTYNEQFF.

The chain carries TRBV6-2 or TRBV6-3 and TRBJ1-5; perhaps TRBD1 as D (5 bases). CDR1 is MNHEY and CDR2 is SVGEGT in the germline V gene. Trimming removed 4 bases at V and 6 bases at J, with 7 bases between. CDR3 length equals 12 residues. This CDR3 is CASSSQGQPQHF. The CDR3 DNA reads TGTGCCAGCAGTTCGCAGGGTCAGCCCCAGCATTTT.

V usage is TRBV18 and J usage is TRBJ1-3; perhaps TRBD1 as D (6 bases). This CDR3 has 15 amino acids. Trimming stripped 0 bases from V and 7 bases from J, with 13 bases between. The germline gives CDR1 KGHSH, CDR2 LQKENI. The CDR3 loop reads CASSPPSTGSNTIYF. The CDR3 DNA follows: TGTGCCAGCTCACCACCGTCAACAGGGAGCAACACCATATATTTT.

CDR3 residues: CASSPQGAGPGGYTF. CDR3 sequence (DNA): TGTGCCAGCAGCCCTCAAGGGGCGGGCCCAGGTGGCTACACCTTC. The chain couples TRBV7-3 to TRBJ1-2, with D perhaps TRBD1 (5 bases). The CDR3 contains 15 residues. Trimming removed 5 bases at V and 7 bases at J, with 20 bases between. The germline gives CDR1 SGHTA, CDR2 FQGTGA.

The chain has TRBV27 and TRBJ2-5; 12 nucleotides line up with TRBD2. CDR1 and CDR2 from the germline V gene are MNHEY and SMNVEV (reference sequence). The CDR3 totals 16 residues. V was clipped by 6 bases and J by 5 bases; unmatched bases: 10. CDR3 amino acids: CASSPVGLAGRETQYF. In DNA form, the CDR3 reads TGTGCCAGCAGCCCTGTCGGACTAGCGGGAAGGGAGACCCAGTACTTC.

The chain is built from TRBV27 and TRBJ2-5; tentative D call: TRBD2 (6 bases). The V gene lost 3 bases and the J gene lost 8 bases, with 10 bases spanning the gap. This CDR3 comprises 12 residues. Germline V gene sequence: CDR1 MNHEY, CDR2 SMNVEV (reference sequence). CDR3 nucleotide sequence: TGTGCCAGCAGTTTCGGGGGTTCCACCCAGTACTTC. Amino acids: CASSFGGSTQYF.

This chain links TRBV9 with TRBJ2-2, with D possibly being TRBD1 (6 bases). Germline V gives CDR1 SGDLS, CDR2 YYNGEE. CDR3 length: 14 residues. The germline V and J ends were trimmed by 4 bases and 4 bases, with 11 bases remaining between them. This chain's CDR3 is CASSTGPFTGELFF. The CDR3 DNA reads TGTGCCAGCAGCACAGGGCCCTTCACCGGGGAGCTGTTTTTT.

The chain has TRBV5-6 and TRBJ1-1; D is undetermined. The length of the CDR3 is 15 residues. Germline V CDR1 and CDR2: SGHDT, YYEEEE. V was clipped by 2 bases and J by 1 base, with 12 bases between them. CDR3 in amino acids: CASSFRRLGNTEAFF. DNA for the CDR3: TGTGCCAGCAGCTTTCGGCGCTTGGGGAACACTGAAGCTTTCTTT. The full variable domain, with the rest looked up from reference TRBV5-6 and TRBJ1-1, is DAGVTQSPTHLIKTRGQQVTLRCSPKSGHDTVSWYQQALGQGPQFIFQYYEEEERQRGNFPDRFSGHQFPNYSSELNVNALLLGDSALYLCASSFRRLGNTEAFFGQGTRLTVV.

The V gene is TRBV7-2, the J gene TRBJ2-1, with D possibly being TRBD2 (7 bases). V dropped 4 bases and J dropped 7 bases, with 14 bases sitting between them. The CDR3 consists of 14 residues. Germline CDR1 is SGHTA and CDR2 is FQGNSA. The CDR3 nucleotides read TGTGCCAGCAGCTCCATAGGGGGGGGTAATGAGCAGTTCTTC. This sequence encodes CASSSIGGGNEQFF.

The CDR3 DNA sequence: TGTGCCAGCAGACGACAGTACAATGAGCAGTTCTTC. It specifies CASRRQYNEQFF. V gene TRBV27 combines with J gene TRBJ2-1, with D perhaps TRBD1 (5 bases). The germline CDR1 and CDR2 sequences are MNHEY and SMNVEV (reference sequence). Trimming removed 6 bases at V and 4 bases at J, with 7 bases between. This CDR3 has 12 residues.

V is TRBV7-2 and J is TRBJ2-7, with 11 bases that match TRBD1. The CDR3 is 16 residues long. Germline V gene sequence: CDR1 SGHTA, CDR2 FQGNSA. V dropped 1 base and J dropped 3; count of bases not matched to a gene: 5. The CDR3 region is CASSLGRGQGGYEQYF. CDR3 DNA: TGTGCCAGCAGCTTAGGGCGGGGACAGGGGGGCTACGAGCAGTACTTC.

The V gene is TRBV19, the J gene TRBJ2-1; 10 bases align to TRBD1. The CDR3 is made up of 14 amino acids. Trimming removed 3 bases from V and 9 bases from J; junction bases left unmatched: 5. Per germline, CDR1 LNHDA and CDR2 SQIVND (reference sequence). The CDR3 here is CASSMGQGLGEQFF. The CDR3 DNA follows: TGTGCCAGTAGTATGGGACAGGGGCTGGGTGAGCAGTTCTTC.

This rearrangement joins TRBV15 to TRBJ2-1, with 9 bases that match TRBD1. CDR3 length: 14 residues. Losses at the gene ends were 5 bases for V and 7 bases for J; bases not matched to a gene: 6. Germline V lookup: CDR1 LNHNV, CDR2 YYDKDF (reference sequence). The CDR3 sequence is CATSLRDRANEQFF. The CDR3 DNA reads TGTGCCACCAGCTTGCGGGACAGGGCAAATGAGCAGTTCTTC.

This chain connects TRBV27 to TRBJ2-1; 7 bases line up with TRBD2. The ends lost 7 bases at V and 9 bases at J; junction bases unmatched: 12. The germline V gene has CDR1 MNHEY and CDR2 SMNVEV (reference sequence). This CDR3 has 14 amino acids. The CDR3 bases are TGTGCCAGCAAGGCGGGAGTAAATCCCGGTGAGCAGTTCTTC. This encodes CASKAGVNPGEQFF.

The chain has TRBV18 and TRBJ2-5; 11 bases are shared with TRBD2. The CDR3 runs 17 residues. Germline V lookup: CDR1 KGHSH, CDR2 LQKENI. Trimming cost V 5 bases and J 5 bases; bases outside gene matches: 13. CDR3 sequence reads: CASSSLNSGRALETQYF. The CDR3, as DNA: TGTGCCAGCTCATCTCTGAATAGCGGGAGGGCCCTCGAGACCCAGTACTTC.

The chain is built from TRBV4-2 and TRBJ1-2, with unresolved D. Germline values: CDR1 LGHNA, CDR2 YNFKEQ. V was clipped by 0 bases and J by 6 bases, with 5 bases between them. This CDR3 region has 12 residues. Here the CDR3 DNA reads TGTGCCAGCAGCCAAGATTCACATGGCTACACCTTC. Its protein product is CASSQDSHGYTF.

The chain recombines TRBV13 with TRBJ2-7, with 8 nucleotides matching TRBD1. V lost 8 bases, J lost 3 bases, and 12 bases stayed unmatched. Germline assignment: CDR1 PRHDT and CDR2 FYEKMQ (reference sequence). This CDR3 region has 15 residues. As DNA, the CDR3 is TGTGCCAGCCCCCTCCCGACAGGGGACCTCTACGAGCAGTACTTC. Its protein is CASPLPTGDLYEQYF.

The J gene is TRBJ2-5, the V gene TRBV7-3; tentatively, D is TRBD2 (5 bases). V was pared by 5 bases and J by 5 bases, with 15 bases between. Germline assignment: CDR1 SGHTA and CDR2 FQGTGA. This CDR3 has 14 residues. DNA for the CDR3: TGTGCCAGCAGCCTAAACGGGGAGATGGAGACCCAGTACTTC. Translation gives CASSLNGEMETQYF.